Below are 14 T cell receptor beta chains sequenced from a single sample in a study of T cells in localized non-small cell lung cancer (dated by TCRdb to between 2020 and 2021). Preparation of the library involved the immunoSEQ multiplex PCR assay. As stored in TCRdb, this immuneACCESS dataset retains in-frame rearrangements with V and J assigned. A fraction of the clones does not appear; measured against another copy, unresolved V genes explain less than half of the discrepancy, and the remainder lacks a known reason. In this sample the table shows just under 80,000 clones, 75% to 85% of which occur a single time. Roughly 9% of the sample is in the top ten clones. This sample comprised peripheral blood, obtained before any cancer treatment. These receptor sequences come from a female donor over 55 with stage I lung adenocarcinoma.

This clone was detected once. The V gene is TRBV19, the J gene TRBJ2-7; TRBD1 agrees at 9 bases. The CDR3 runs 15 residues. Germline V gives CDR1 LNHDA, CDR2 SQIVND (reference sequence). V gave up 3 bases and J gave up 6 bases; unmatched junction bases: 9. CDR3 nucleotides: TGTGCCAGTAGTATCAGGGACAGGGAGATTGGCGAGCAGTACTTC. Amino acids: CASSIRDREIGEQYF.

This clone came up a few times. The chain uses TRBV9 and TRBJ1-5; D not resolved. Germline loops: CDR1 SGDLS, CDR2 YYNGEE. The V and J ends lost 4 bases and 2 bases respectively, with 10 bases between them. The CDR3 runs to 14 residues. CDR3 sequence (DNA): TGTGCCAGCAGCCCTGACGGGCGCAATCAGCCCCAGCATTTT. This sequence encodes CASSPDGRNQPQHF.

V gene TRBV7-8 combines with J gene TRBJ1-1, with TRBD1 matching over 7 bases. Germline CDR1 is SGHVS and CDR2 is FQNEAQ. This CDR3 comprises 15 residues. With V trimmed by 2 bases and J by 0 bases, 3 bases remained unmatched. Here the CDR3 reads CASSLRGLLNTEAFF. CDR3 nucleotides: TGTGCCAGCAGCTTAAGGGGGCTGTTGAACACTGAAGCTTTCTTT.

This clone has at least ten counts. The chain combines TRBV9 with TRBJ1-2; TRBD1 is a possible D gene (6 bases). The V gene's germline CDR1 is SGDLS and CDR2 YYNGEE. The V end was cut by 0 bases, the J end by 7 bases, with 13 bases between. This CDR3 region has 14 residues. CDR3 region: CASSVAAQGSGYTF. The CDR3 bases are TGTGCCAGCAGCGTAGCGGCACAGGGTAGTGGCTACACCTTC.

The genes are TRBV28 and TRBJ2-5, with D possibly TRBD1 on 6 matching bases. The length of the CDR3 is 18 residues. V was trimmed by 3 bases and J by 4 bases, leaving 24 bases between them. Germline loops: CDR1 MDHEN, CDR2 SYDVKM. CDR3 residues: CASSFMLGGTREGETQYF. The DNA of the CDR3 is TGTGCCAGCAGTTTTATGCTAGGGGGAACCAGGGAAGGAGAGACCCAGTACTTC.

The V gene is TRBV6-6, the J gene TRBJ1-2; D may be TRBD1 (5 bases). Trimming pared 1 base from V and 3 bases from J, leaving 9 bases between. This CDR3 has 14 amino acids. Germline-derived CDR1 and CDR2 are MNHNY and SVGAGI (reference sequence). CDR3 residues: CASSYWGRDYGYTF. CDR3 sequence (DNA): TGTGCCAGCAGTTACTGGGGCCGGGACTATGGCTACACCTTC.

The V and J genes are TRBV5-6 and TRBJ1-6; the D is unclear. V was trimmed by 0 bases and J by 7 bases, leaving 11 bases between them. The CDR3 is made up of 15 amino acids. Germline assignment: CDR1 SGHDT and CDR2 YYEEEE. DNA for the CDR3: TGTGCCAGCAGCTTGGAGGCTTGGGGAAATTCACCCCTCCACTTT. It is translated as CASSLEAWGNSPLHF.

V usage is TRBV6-1 and J usage is TRBJ1-1; perhaps TRBD1 as D (5 bases). The V end was cut by 3 bases, the J end by 0 bases, with 8 bases between. There are 14 residues in the CDR3. CDR1 is MNHNS and CDR2 is SASEGT in the germline V gene. The CDR3 region is CASSDDRLNTEAFF. The CDR3 region has the DNA TGTGCCAGCAGTGACGACAGACTGAACACTGAAGCTTTCTTT.

This rearrangement joins TRBV7-3 to TRBJ2-5, with D possibly matching TRBD1 (5 bases). The CDR3 sequence is 15 residues long. Germline assignment: CDR1 SGHTA and CDR2 FQGTGA. V was cut by 5 bases and J by 2 bases, with 15 bases left in between. The CDR3 loop reads CASSLSLGQQETQYF. The CDR3 DNA follows: TGTGCCAGCAGCCTGAGCCTCGGACAACAAGAGACCCAGTACTTC.

The CDR3 here is CASSVNQGSAGYTF. The CDR3 DNA follows: TGTGCCAGCAGCGTAAATCAGGGGTCGGCTGGCTACACCTTC. The V call is TRBV9, the J call TRBJ1-2; tentatively, D is TRBD1 (6 bases). Deletions cut 1 base from V and 7 bases from J, with 14 bases between. The CDR3 spans 14 residues. Per germline, CDR1 SGDLS and CDR2 YYNGEE.

This clone has a single count. At one end, the junction sequence differs from germline, possibly due to a read error. The chain couples TRBV7-2 to TRBJ2-7, with 8 bases identical to TRBD1. Germline V lookup: CDR1 SGHTA, CDR2 FQGNSA. The CDR3 sequence is 12 residues long. The CDR3 DNA is TGTGCCAGCAGCCACCTGGGGGACAGGCCTAAATTC. Its protein is CASSHLGDRPKF.

The genes are TRBV5-6 and TRBJ1-1; D gene unclear. The CDR3 runs 14 residues. Germline-derived CDR1 and CDR2 are SGHDT and YYEEEE. Between the trimmed V and J ends, which lost 4 bases and 5 bases, there was a span of 15 bases. The chain's CDR3 is CASSPSQRRTEAFF. The CDR3 DNA reads TGTGCCAGCAGCCCCTCGCAGCGGCGAACTGAAGCTTTCTTT.

CDR3 DNA sequence: TGTGCCAGTAGTATGTGGGGCGGGGAGCTGTTTTTT. It specifies CASSMWGGELFF. The rearrangement uses TRBV19 and TRBJ2-2; D unresolved. Germline CDR1 reads LNHDA; CDR2 reads SQIVND (reference sequence). V shed 3 bases and J shed 7 bases, with 6 bases lying between them. This CDR3 region has 12 residues. The full variable domain, with the rest looked up from reference TRBV19 and TRBJ2-2, is DGGITQSPKYLFRKEGQNVTLSCEQNLNHDAMYWYRQDPGQGLRLIYYSQIVNDFQKGDIAEGYSVSREKKESFPLTVTSAQKNPTAFYLCASSMWGGELFFGEGSRLTVL.

The rearrangement uses TRBV7-2 and TRBJ1-3; D remains ambiguous. The V gene lost 5 bases and the J gene lost 0 bases, with 17 bases spanning the gap. The CDR3 loop spans 17 amino acids. Germline loops: CDR1 SGHTA, CDR2 FQGNSA. CDR3 sequence (DNA): TGTGCCAGCAGCCCGACCACAAGACACCACTCTGGAAACACCATATATTTT. This encodes CASSPTTRHHSGNTIYF.